This entry lists 11 T cell receptor beta chains sequenced from one sample in a study of technical replicates of blood from a handful of donors. Measured with immunoSEQ multiplex PCR; TCRdb has only the in-frame clones, and not every one. Among around 80,000 clones listed, around 94% were seen once. Source material: T cells isolated from PBMCs. These receptors were taken from a human donor in good health.

This chain links TRBV28 with TRBJ1-2, with 7 bases matching TRBD1. The CDR3 has 18 residues. Germline V gene data show CDR1 as MDHEN and CDR2 as SYDVKM. With V trimmed by 1 base and J by 5 bases, 16 bases remained unmatched. CDR3 amino acids: CASSLYSDPTGLGYGYTF. DNA of the CDR3: TGTGCCAGCAGTTTATATTCCGACCCGACAGGGCTGGGGTATGGCTACACCTTC.

V is TRBV19 and J is TRBJ2-7; perhaps TRBD2 as D (5 bases). Per germline, CDR1 LNHDA and CDR2 SQIVND (reference sequence). The CDR3 spans 13 residues. V was shortened by 7 bases and J by 0 bases, with 10 bases between the two germline ends. The CDR3 region is CASKTGNSYEQYF. CDR3 DNA sequence: TGTGCCAGTAAGACGGGAAACTCCTACGAGCAGTACTTC.

The chain has TRBV7-9 and TRBJ2-7; TRBD1 might be the D (5 bases). Germline CDR1 SEHNR, CDR2 FQNEAQ (reference sequence). The ends were cut back, 5 bases at V and 2 bases at J, with 16 bases in the middle. The length of the CDR3 is 15 residues. The CDR3 is CASSPRAVGPYEQYF. The CDR3 DNA reads TGTGCCAGCAGCCCAAGAGCAGTGGGGCCCTACGAGCAGTACTTC.

The V call is TRBV10-3, the J call TRBJ2-5; 7 bases line up with TRBD1. Per the germline V gene, CDR1 is ENHRY and CDR2 is SYGVKD. V lost 3 bases, J lost 1 base, and 5 bases stayed unmatched. The CDR3 covers 15 residues. In DNA form, the CDR3 reads TGTGCCATCAGTGACCTGGACAGGATCCAAGAGACCCAGTACTTC. Residues: CAISDLDRIQETQYF.

The J gene is TRBJ2-7, the V gene TRBV7-8; tentatively, D is TRBD1 (6 bases). The CDR3 totals 13 residues. V lost 7 bases, J lost 5 bases, and 15 bases lay in between. Germline V lookup: CDR1 SGHVS, CDR2 FQNEAQ. CDR3 DNA: TGTGCCAGCACCCTAAACAGGGAAAACGAGCAGTACTTC. Protein sequence: CASTLNRENEQYF. The variable domain in full, completed from reference TRBV7-8 and TRBJ2-7, reads GAGVSQSPRYKVAKRGQDVALRCDPISGHVSLFWYQQALGQGPEFLTYFQNEAQLDKSGLPSDRFFAERPEGSVSTLKIQRTQQEDSAVYLCASTLNRENEQYFGPGTRLTVT.

This rearrangement joins TRBV27 to TRBJ2-3; TRBD1 is a possible D gene (5 bases). Germline CDR1 is MNHEY and CDR2 is SMNVEV (reference sequence). The CDR3 sequence is 13 residues long. V was shortened by 6 bases and J by 7 bases, with 14 bases between the two germline ends. CDR3 DNA: TGTGCCAGCAGCTCAGTCCCAGGGCATACGCAGTATTTT. Its translation: CASSSVPGHTQYF.

The chain carries TRBV2 and TRBJ1-2, with 7 bases lining up with TRBD1. After removal of 7 bases from V and 0 bases from J, the junction contained 11 bases not matched to a gene. The germline gives CDR1 SNHLY, CDR2 FYNNEI. The CDR3 has 16 amino acids. The CDR3 sequence: CASTRGTAISNYGYTF. DNA for the CDR3: TGTGCCAGCACCCGTGGGACAGCGATTTCTAACTATGGCTACACCTTC. The full variable domain, completed using reference TRBV2 and TRBJ1-2, is EPEVTQTPSHQVTQMGQEVILRCVPISNHLYFYWYRQILGQKVEFLVSFYNNEISEKSEIFDDQFSVERPDGSNFTLKIRSTKLEDSAMYFCASTRGTAISNYGYTFGSGTRLTVV.

The chain links TRBV27 to TRBJ1-5; D uncertain. The V gene's germline CDR1 is MNHEY and CDR2 SMNVEV (reference sequence). This CDR3 spans 15 amino acids. V lost 8 bases to trimming and J lost 1 base, with 15 bases between them. The CDR3 loop reads CASSPTFGSNQPQHF. CDR3 bases: TGTGCCAGCTCCCCGACCTTCGGGAGCAATCAGCCCCAGCATTTT.

J is TRBJ2-7 and V is TRBV9, with a weak D call TRBD2 (6 bases). The germline V gene encodes CDR1 SGDLS and CDR2 YYNGEE. V was pared by 0 bases and J by 0 bases, with 13 bases between. CDR3 length equals 16 residues. DNA for the CDR3: TGTGCCAGCAGCGTAGGCGGCGGGGAGAGCTCCTACGAGCAGTACTTC. It translates to CASSVGGGESSYEQYF.

The chain couples TRBV11-3 to TRBJ2-2; D is ambiguous. Germline CDR1 reads SGHNT; CDR2 reads YENEEA. V was shortened by 6 bases and J by 4 bases, with 15 bases between the two germline ends. The CDR3 is 15 residues long. The CDR3 coding sequence is TGTGCCAGCAGATCATATTCCTTGAGCACCGGGGAGCTGTTTTTT. Translation: CASRSYSLSTGELFF. Together with reference TRBV11-3 and TRBJ2-2, the CDR3 gives the full variable domain: EAGVVQSPRYKIIEKKQPVAFWCNPISGHNTLYWYLQNLGQGPELLIRYENEEAVDDSQLPKDRFSAERLKGVDSTLKIQPAELGDSAVYLCASRSYSLSTGELFFGEGSRLTVL.

The chain recombines TRBV5-6 with TRBJ1-1, with D possibly TRBD1 on 5 matching bases. Trimming left V 4 bases short and J 6 bases short, with 10 bases between. The germline V gene encodes CDR1 SGHDT and CDR2 YYEEEE. This CDR3 contains 12 residues. The CDR3 coding sequence is TGTGCCAGCAGCCAGAGACAGTCTGAAGCTTTCTTT. As protein: CASSQRQSEAFF.